This record looks at one TCR beta chain sequence and its context. The antigen it recognizes is unknown. No per-base quality is available; no much larger clone lies one base away. Taken from the germline V gene, the CDR1 and CDR2 loops are SGHTS and YDEGEE. Taken from cysteine to phenylalanine, the CDR3 has 15 residues. Left in the record is the CDR3 DNA by itself, 45 bases read in frame from the first base. The junction shows trimming of 4 bases on V and 3 bases on J, and the gene matches do not reach 8 bases of it. The immunoSEQ assay at survey resolution was used to sequence TCRbeta rearrangements from genomic DNA. The original methods were these. In the TCR sequencing data, the lowest productive clonotype frequency that could be detected was 2.59 x 10-5. Analyses included only productive TCRbeta rearrangements, meaning complete and in-frame sequences. Sample clonality was computed as Simpson clonality in the immunoSEQ Analyzer version 3.0. Clones were binned by frequency as very rare, small, medium, large (1-20%) or hyperexpanded (>20%). OLGA 1.2.3 estimated generation probabilities, VDJtools produced V-gene circos plots, VDJdb was queried for specificities, and GLIPH identified CDR3 motifs. In TCRdb, the immuneACCESS table is reduced to in-frame sequences with V and J assigned. These tables do not hold every clone; where another copy was compared, an unresolved V gene accounts for under half, and the others remain unexplained. V, J and clone size reflect that table, while D and trimming were determined from the DNA. The sample table shows tens of thousands of clones, and around 70% are seen once. The ten largest clones take up 1% to 1.2% of the sample.

This specimen belongs to a study of STAT5B mutations in CD4+ large granular lymphocyte leukemia (dated by TCRdb to 2022 to 2024). Regarding the study in general: Among healthy controls, the CDR3 'QG' motif was associated with a particular HLA allele. The study compared the TCRbeta repertoires of patients with CD4+ T-cell large granular lymphocyte leukemia against those of healthy blood donors. The purity of purified fractions was confirmed by flow cytometry on FACSCanto II or FACSVerse to exceed 95% among lymphocytes.

Results the study describes overall, beyond this receptor: The data were not HLA-matched, and the relatively small sample size could explain the higher clonality seen in CD4+ compared with CD8+ T-LGLL. Greater clonality appeared to be present in CD4-sorted patient repertoires than in healthy CD4+ repertoires, and the difference was retained after the putative leukemic clones were removed. TRBV06-family usage was enriched among the top patient clones (8/27) compared with healthy controls (2/35). Main leukemic clonotypes were private to each patient, although less than 30% of the main leukemic clonotypes were found at low frequency in the non-leukemic repertoires of other patients.

Buffy coats from 30 to 40 blood donors, supplied by the Finnish Red Cross blood service, were used as healthy controls. All TCR-sequenced material derived from peripheral blood: patient blood samples and healthy donor buffy coats. Peripheral blood mononuclear cells were isolated by Ficoll-Hypaque gradient centrifugation. For the healthy controls, CD4+ cells were obtained from buffy coats by magnetic purification. The Gentra Puregene Cell and Tissue kit was used to extract genomic DNA, and a Qubit 2.0 fluorometer was used to measure the amount of genomic DNA. Material for sequencing was CD4+ T cells from blood buffy coats. The chain joins TRBV5-8 to TRBJ2-3, with 7 junctional bases fitting TRBD2. The sequence was collected from a human donor in good health. The CDR3 in this case is CASSLRLARTDTQYF. The nucleotides are TGTGCCAGCAGCCTAAGACTAGCCCGGACAGATACGCAGTATTTT. The full variable domain, with segments outside the CDR3 supplied by the reference TRBV5-8 and TRBJ2-3 proteins, appears as EAGVTQSPTHLIKTRGQQATLRCSPISGHTSVYWYQQALGLGLQFLLWYDEGEERNRGNFPPRFSGRQFPNYSSELNVNALELEDSALYLCASSLRLARTDTQYFGPGTRLTVL.